The 32 T cell receptor beta chains reported below all come from one sample, sequenced in a study of T cell responses to AZD1222 COVID-19 vaccine. Sequenced by immunoSEQ multiplex PCR; TCRdb stores in-frame clones only, minus some. The data show over 75,000 clones, approximately 91% seen once. The specimen comprised peripheral blood, sampled on day 0 of AZD1222 vaccination. These receptor sequences come from an adult in good health.

The V gene is TRBV25-1, the J gene TRBJ2-7, with 10 bases matching TRBD1. CDR1 and CDR2 (germline): MGHDK, SYGVNS. The V and J ends lost 5 bases and 1 base, in that order; junction bases with no gene match: 5. The CDR3 spans 15 residues. Here the CDR3 DNA reads TGTGCCAGCAGTAATCTGGACAGGGGGTCCTACGAGCAGTACTTC. Encoded protein: CASSNLDRGSYEQYF.

The chain joins TRBV5-1 to TRBJ2-1; 12 nucleotides line up with TRBD2. The CDR3 runs 16 residues. V dropped 4 bases and J dropped 8; count of bases not matched to a gene: 10. Per germline, CDR1 SGHRS and CDR2 YFSETQ. The CDR3 nucleotides are TGCGCCAGCAGCGCGGCCCTAGCGGGAGGGCCCGATGAGCAGTTCTTC. The encoded protein is CASSAALAGGPDEQFF.

V usage is TRBV7-9 and J usage is TRBJ1-3; D is uncertain. CDR3 length equals 15 residues. From germline, CDR1 is SEHNR and CDR2 FQNEAQ (reference sequence). Trimming stripped 2 bases from V and 4 bases from J, with 12 bases between. Here the CDR3 reads CASSLILGSGNTIYF. In DNA form, the CDR3 reads TGTGCCAGCAGCTTAATTCTTGGGTCAGGAAACACCATATATTTT.

The chain recombines TRBV15 with TRBJ1-3; D unresolved. CDR1 is LNHNV and CDR2 is YYDKDF in the germline V gene (reference sequence). V lost 3 bases and J lost 0, with 6 bases in between. CDR3 length equals 14 residues. This CDR3 reads CATSRGPSGNTIYF. DNA for the CDR3: TGTGCCACCAGCAGGGGCCCCTCTGGAAACACCATATATTTT.

The genes are TRBV5-1 and TRBJ1-1; D remains unclear. The CDR3 has 15 residues. From germline, CDR1 is SGHRS and CDR2 YFSETQ. V lost 2 bases, J lost 2 bases, and 13 bases lay in between. CDR3 sequence reads: CASSFLPAANTEAFF. CDR3 bases: TGCGCCAGCAGCTTCCTACCTGCGGCCAACACTGAAGCTTTCTTT.

This rearrangement joins TRBV27 to TRBJ1-2, with TRBD1 matching over 7 bases. Trimming removed 6 bases from V and 8 bases from J; junction bases left unmatched: 9. In germline, CDR1 is MNHEY, CDR2 SMNVEV (reference sequence). CDR3 length: 13 residues. The CDR3: CASSPRQGRGYTF. CDR3 bases: TGTGCCAGCAGCCCTAGACAGGGCCGGGGCTACACCTTC.

The chain employs TRBV7-3 and TRBJ2-1; the match to TRBD2 covers 10 bases. V lost 5 bases, J lost 8 bases, and 9 bases stayed unmatched. This CDR3 contains 15 residues. The germline CDR1 and CDR2 sequences are SGHTA and FQGTGA. The DNA of the CDR3 is TGTGCCAGCAGCCTCGAAGCGGGGGGGCACTATGAGCAGTTCTTC. Protein: CASSLEAGGHYEQFF.

The rearrangement joins TRBV7-6 to TRBJ1-2; D not certain. Trimming took 1 base from V and 2 from J, leaving 5 bases between them. This CDR3 comprises 13 residues. Germline V lookup: CDR1 SGHVS, CDR2 FNYEAQ. Here the CDR3 reads CASSLGGNYGYTF. The CDR3 nucleotides are TGTGCCAGCAGCTTAGGGGGAAACTATGGCTACACCTTC.

The rearrangement uses TRBV2 and TRBJ1-2; tentatively, D is TRBD1 (5 bases). V dropped 6 bases and J dropped 2 bases, with 19 bases sitting between them. The germline V gene has CDR1 SNHLY and CDR2 FYNNEI. The CDR3 has 16 residues. CDR3 in DNA: TGTGCCAGCAGCTCCTCTCAAGAACAGGACAACTATGGCTACACCTTC. This translates into CASSSSQEQDNYGYTF.

The V gene is TRBV7-2, the J gene TRBJ1-2; TRBD1 is a possible D gene (6 bases). V shed 0 bases and J shed 8 bases, with 10 bases lying between them. CDR3 size: 13 residues. Germline V gene sequence: CDR1 SGHTA, CDR2 FQGNSA. CDR3: CASSLAGGLGYTF. The CDR3 region has the DNA TGTGCCAGCAGCTTAGCAGGGGGTCTGGGCTACACCTTC.

The gene calls are TRBV28 and TRBJ1-1; D is possibly TRBD1 (5 bases). The V gene lost 5 bases and the J gene lost 3 bases, with 10 bases spanning the gap. The CDR3 is 13 amino acids. The germline V gene has CDR1 MDHEN and CDR2 SYDVKM. The CDR3 DNA is TGTGCCAGCAGTGTCGGACACGACACTGAAGCTTTCTTT. Amino acid sequence: CASSVGHDTEAFF.

The V gene is TRBV9, the J gene TRBJ2-5; no clear D. CDR3 size: 14 residues. V was clipped by 0 bases and J by 4 bases, with 10 bases between them. CDR1 is SGDLS and CDR2 is YYNGEE in the germline V gene. The CDR3 region is CASSVGLGSETQYF. CDR3 DNA: TGTGCCAGCAGCGTAGGTTTGGGGTCAGAGACCCAGTACTTC. The full variable domain, its missing parts supplied by reference TRBV9 and TRBJ2-5, is DSGVTQTPKHLITATGQRVTLRCSPRSGDLSVYWYQQSLDQGLQFLIQYYNGEERAKGNILERFSAQQFPDLHSELNLSSLELGDSALYFCASSVGLGSETQYFGPGTRLLVL.

This CDR3 reads CASSPGRVGLAGGRVFF. As DNA, the CDR3 is TGTGCCAGCAGCCCAGGGAGGGTGGGACTAGCGGGAGGAAGGGTGTTCTTC. The rearrangement links TRBV3-1 (or the pseudogene TRBV3-2) to TRBJ2-1; 15 bases map to TRBD2. This CDR3 comprises 17 residues. The junction had 16 bases not matched to a gene; V was cut back by 4 bases and J by 15 bases. Germline V gene data show CDR1 as LGHDT and CDR2 as YNNKEL (reference sequence).

In its sample, this clone was seen a few times. This chain links TRBV30 with TRBJ1-3; weak D call: TRBD1 (5 bases). V lost 3 bases and J 3 bases, leaving 15 bases between the germline ends. The CDR3 is made up of 15 amino acids. Germline V gene sequence: CDR1 GTSNPN, CDR2 SVGIG (reference sequence). CDR3 residues: CAWRGSKGLGNTIYF. CDR3 DNA: TGTGCCTGGAGGGGGAGTAAGGGGCTTGGAAACACCATATATTTT.

J is TRBJ2-7 and V is TRBV18, with 8 bases identical to TRBD2. Per germline, CDR1 KGHSH and CDR2 LQKENI. The junction had 17 bases not matched to a gene; V was cut back by 6 bases and J by 7 bases. This CDR3 has 16 residues. The DNA for the CDR3 is TGTGCCAGCTCGCCCCCGCCAGGGACTGGCGGGGGGGAGCAGTACTTC. Translating it yields CASSPPPGTGGGEQYF.

V and J are TRBV6-2 or TRBV6-3 and TRBJ1-1; 9 bases match TRBD1. The ends lost 0 bases at V and 5 bases at J; junction bases unmatched: 7. Germline CDR1 is MNHEY and CDR2 is SVGEGT. The CDR3 has 16 residues. The CDR3 sequence: CASSYSAGQGRTEAFF. In DNA form, the CDR3 reads TGTGCCAGCAGTTACTCCGCTGGACAGGGGAGGACTGAAGCTTTCTTT.

The V call is TRBV6-5, the J call TRBJ2-3; D might be TRBD2 (5 bases). CDR1 and CDR2 (germline): MNHEY, SVGAGI. Trimming cost V 0 bases and J 2 bases, with 9 bases left between them. The CDR3 sequence is 15 residues long. The CDR3 nucleotides read TGTGCCAGCAGTTACTCTAGCGCCACCACAGATACGCAGTATTTT. As protein: CASSYSSATTDTQYF.

The CDR3 DNA reads as TGTGCCAGCAGCGACAAACTGACAGGCGGTTACGAGCAGTACTTC. Translation: CASSDKLTGGYEQYF. The chain joins TRBV21-1 to TRBJ2-7; the table's TRBD1 call for D was not verified on the DNA. TRBV21-1 is deemed a pseudogene. The CDR3 runs to 15 residues.

V gene TRBV6-5 combines with J gene TRBJ2-1; TRBD2 matches at 7 bases. CDR1 is MNHEY, CDR2 SVGAGI, per germline. V dropped 2 bases and J dropped 2; count of bases not matched to a gene: 3. CDR3 size: 15 residues. CDR3 region: CASSYGAGAYNEQFF. For the CDR3, the DNA is TGTGCCAGCAGTTACGGGGCGGGGGCCTACAATGAGCAGTTCTTC.

The J gene is TRBJ2-1, the V gene TRBV3-1 (or the pseudogene TRBV3-2); tentatively, D is TRBD1 (6 bases). Germline loops: CDR1 LGHDT, CDR2 YNNKEL (reference sequence). The CDR3 sequence is 19 residues long. The V end lost 0 bases, the J end lost 5 bases, and 23 bases lay between the germline ends. CDR3: CASSQDSSNGRGLDNEQFF. The CDR3, as DNA: TGTGCCAGCAGCCAAGATAGTTCTAACGGCAGGGGCTTGGACAATGAGCAGTTCTTC.

The chain uses TRBV10-3 and TRBJ2-7; 10 bases line up with TRBD1. V lost 7 bases and J lost 1; bases outside the gene matches: 4. Germline V CDR1 and CDR2: ENHRY, SYGVKD. This CDR3 has 14 residues. CDR3 bases: TGTGCCATCAATCCGGGACAGGGGTCCTACGAGCAGTACTTC. It encodes CAINPGQGSYEQYF.

The gene calls are TRBV4-1 and TRBJ2-1; 10 nucleotides align to TRBD2. The CDR3 runs to 16 residues. Germline-derived CDR1 and CDR2 are MGHRA and YSYEKL. The ends lost 0 bases at V and 7 bases at J; junction bases unmatched: 6. The CDR3 nucleotides read TGCGCCAGCAGCCAAGAGCCGATGACTAGCGGGAATGAGCAGTTCTTC. Its protein product is CASSQEPMTSGNEQFF.

The chain uses TRBV6-5 and TRBJ1-1; D possibly corresponds to TRBD1 (6 bases). CDR3 length: 12 residues. CDR1 MNHEY and CDR2 SVGAGI come from the germline V gene. Trimming removed 6 bases from V and 6 bases from J, with 11 bases in between. The CDR3 spells CASRGGRAEAFF. The DNA of the CDR3 is TGTGCCAGCAGAGGGGGGAGGGCTGAAGCTTTCTTT.

The chain combines TRBV2 with TRBJ2-7; possibly TRBD1 for D (6 bases). Trimming removed 7 bases from V and 4 bases from J, with 14 bases in between. This CDR3 is built from 13 residues. The germline V gene encodes CDR1 SNHLY and CDR2 FYNNEI. CDR3 sequence: CASTQPDSYEQYF. CDR3 in DNA: TGTGCCAGCACCCAGCCGGACAGTTACGAGCAGTACTTC.

V is TRBV7-2 and J is TRBJ2-3; 8 positions match TRBD1. This CDR3 contains 16 residues. Germline CDR1 and CDR2: SGHTA and FQGNSA. V was pared by 0 bases and J by 6 bases, with 8 bases of the junction left unmatched. The CDR3 DNA sequence: TGTGCCAGCAGCTTAGCGGGACAGGAGGCAGCGGATACGCAGTATTTT. This sequence encodes CASSLAGQEAADTQYF.

V gene TRBV4-1 combines with J gene TRBJ2-7; D is unclear. Trimming cost V 0 bases and J 4 bases, with 7 bases left between them. CDR3 length equals 13 residues. Germline assignment: CDR1 MGHRA and CDR2 YSYEKL. In DNA form, the CDR3 reads TGCGCCAGCAGCCAAGACTTGGCTTACGAGCAGTACTTC. It specifies CASSQDLAYEQYF.

The rearrangement uses TRBV4-2 and TRBJ2-1, with D uncertain. The ends were cut back, 0 bases at V and 0 bases at J, with 9 bases in the middle. Germline CDR1 is LGHNA and CDR2 is YNFKEQ. This CDR3 spans 16 amino acids. CDR3 sequence: CASSQDSWSSYNEQFF. The CDR3 DNA sequence: TGTGCCAGCAGCCAAGATAGCTGGAGCTCCTACAATGAGCAGTTCTTC.

The chain links TRBV19 to TRBJ1-6; no reliable D call. CDR1 and CDR2 from the germline V gene are LNHDA and SQIVND (reference sequence). Between the trimmed V and J ends, which lost 4 bases and 10 bases, there was a span of 17 bases. The CDR3 is 15 residues long. The DNA for the CDR3 is TGTGCCAGTAGTAATTTATTAGGGTCCGGCTCACCCCTCCACTTT. Protein: CASSNLLGSGSPLHF.

This sequence joins TRBV6-5 and TRBJ1-2; D gene ambiguous. Deletions cut 3 bases from V and 8 bases from J, with 16 bases between. CDR1 and CDR2 (germline): MNHEY, SVGAGI. CDR3 size: 14 residues. The CDR3 region is CASSYSGGVGGYTF. CDR3 nucleotides: TGTGCCAGCAGTTATTCAGGCGGTGTAGGAGGCTACACCTTC.

This clone was seen just once. The rearrangement uses TRBV15 and TRBJ2-1; 8 bases fit TRBD2. The CDR3 consists of 15 residues. Germline-derived CDR1 and CDR2 are LNHNV and YYDKDF (reference sequence). With 4 bases clipped from V and 9 bases from J, the junction kept 11 bases outside the gene matches. In nucleotides, the CDR3 is TGTGCCACCAGCACCCAAGCGGGAGCTAATGGTGAGCAGTTCTTC. Residues: CATSTQAGANGEQFF.

The rearrangement uses TRBV18 and TRBJ1-5; no reliable D call. The CDR3 totals 14 residues. The ends were cut back, 3 bases at V and 4 bases at J, with 10 bases in the middle. The germline V gene has CDR1 KGHSH and CDR2 LQKENI. The CDR3 protein is CASSPGQINQPQHF. In DNA form, the CDR3 reads TGTGCCAGCTCACCGGGCCAGATTAATCAGCCCCAGCATTTT.

The rearrangement uses TRBV11-2 and TRBJ1-5; D is unresolved. CDR1 is SGHAT, CDR2 FQNNGV, per germline. CDR3 length equals 13 residues. V gave up 0 bases and J gave up 5 bases, with 5 bases separating them. The CDR3 coding sequence is TGTGCCAGCAGCTTAGACATGGATCAGCCCCAGCATTTT. It specifies CASSLDMDQPQHF.